Listed below are T cell receptor beta chains from one sample, sequenced in a study of blood T cell repertoires in COVID-19. Sequencing was performed with immunoSEQ multiplex PCR; in TCRdb, only in-frame clones are kept and a portion is missing. The sample includes more than 35,000 clones, 69% seen only once; the top ten take 5.5% to 8%. The sequenced sample consisted of peripheral blood. These receptors were taken from an elderly man with acute or convalescent COVID-19. Both conserved end residues are part of each CDR3.

CDR3 | V
CASSLASGAFNEQFF | TRBV7-2
CASSRMGGQETQYF | TRBV5-4
CASSEGSRRETQYF | TRBV6-1
CASSLLGGVNTGELFF | TRBV7-2
CASSPRIGTNTGELFF | TRBV7-7
CASSQEDRGGYTF | TRBV4-1
CASSLFGNEKLFF | TRBV5-4
CASSPPRKREQYF | TRBV18
CASSPNKNTEAFF | TRBV7-7
CASYNRGAAYGYTF | TRBV5-6